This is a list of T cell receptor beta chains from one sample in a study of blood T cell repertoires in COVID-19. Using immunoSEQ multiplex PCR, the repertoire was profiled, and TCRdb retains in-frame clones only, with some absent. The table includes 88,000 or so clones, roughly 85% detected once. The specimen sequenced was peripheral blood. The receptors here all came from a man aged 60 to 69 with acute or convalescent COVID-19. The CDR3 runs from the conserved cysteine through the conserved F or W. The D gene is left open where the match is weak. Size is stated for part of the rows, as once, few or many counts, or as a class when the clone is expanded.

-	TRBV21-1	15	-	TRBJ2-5	TGTGCCAGCAGCGCCGGACAGGGGGGCCGTAGGGCCCAGTACTTC	CASSAGQGGRRAQYF
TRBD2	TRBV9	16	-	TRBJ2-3	TGTGCCAGCAACCTAGGGGCTAGCGGGGGGACAGATACGCAGTATTTT	CASNLGASGGTDTQYF
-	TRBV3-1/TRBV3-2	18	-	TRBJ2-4	TGTGCCAGCAGCCAAGAGGGGGCAGGGATTAGAGCCAAAAACATTCAGTACTTC	CASSQEGAGIRAKNIQYF
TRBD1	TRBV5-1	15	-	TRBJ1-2	TGCGCCAGCAGCTACGGGGACAGGGGTAGCTATGGCTACACCTTC	CASSYGDRGSYGYTF
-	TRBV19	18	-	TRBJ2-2	TGTGCCAGTAGTATCCCCACTGCTTCTAGTTTGAACGCCGGGGAGCTGTTTTTT	CASSIPTASSLNAGELFF
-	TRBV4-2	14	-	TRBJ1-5	TGTGCCAGCAGCCAACTAACAGGGAATCAGCCCCAGCATTTT	CASSQLTGNQPQHF
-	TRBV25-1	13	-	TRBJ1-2	TGTGCCAGCAGTGAAAAGACAAGCTATGGCTACACCTTC	CASSEKTSYGYTF
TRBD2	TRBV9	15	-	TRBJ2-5	TGTGCCAGCAGCTACGGGACTAGCGGTTTAGAGACCCAGTACTTC	CASSYGTSGLETQYF
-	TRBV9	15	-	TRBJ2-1	TGTGCCAGCAGCGATCAGGGCTTACGAGGCAATGAGCAGTTCTTC	CASSDQGLRGNEQFF
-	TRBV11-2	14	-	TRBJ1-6	TGTGCCAGCAGCTTCAGGGGTGAGAATTCACCCCTCCACTTT	CASSFRGENSPLHF
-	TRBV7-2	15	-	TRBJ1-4	TGTGCCAGCAGCTTACGAGGCAGCAATAATGAAAAACTGTTTTTT	CASSLRGSNNEKLFF
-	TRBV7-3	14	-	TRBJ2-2	TGTGCCAGCAGCATGGGACTGAACACCGGGGAGCTGTTTTTT	CASSMGLNTGELFF
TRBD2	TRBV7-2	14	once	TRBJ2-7	TGTGCCAGCAGCTTAGATAGCGGGAGCTACGAGCAGTACTTC	CASSLDSGSYEQYF
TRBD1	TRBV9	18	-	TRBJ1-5	TGTGCCAGCAGCGTAGAGGACAGGGGCGGAGGGATCAATCAGCCCCAGCATTTT	CASSVEDRGGGINQPQHF
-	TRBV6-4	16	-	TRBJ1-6	TGTGCCAGCATGCGTTTGGGGGGGGGAGATAATTCACCCCTCCACTTT	CASMRLGGGDNSPLHF
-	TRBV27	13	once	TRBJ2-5	TGTGCCAGCACCAGTCGACTGAGGGAGACCCAGTACTTC	CASTSRLRETQYF
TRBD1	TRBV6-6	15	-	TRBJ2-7	TGTGCCAGCAGTAAAAGGACAGGAGAAGGTTACGAGCAGTACTTC	CASSKRTGEGYEQYF
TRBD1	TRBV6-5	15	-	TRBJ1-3	TGTGCCAGCAGTTACTCGACAGGGGTGAGGGACACCATATATTTT	CASSYSTGVRDTIYF
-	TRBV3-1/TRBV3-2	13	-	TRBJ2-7	TGTGCCAGCAGCCGAGGAGAAAACTACGAGCAGTACTTC	CASSRGENYEQYF
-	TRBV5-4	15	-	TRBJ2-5	TGTGCCAGCAGCCAGAGGACTCAAGGAGGGGAGACCCAGTACTTC	CASSQRTQGGETQYF
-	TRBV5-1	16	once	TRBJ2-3	TGCGCCAGCAGCTTGCCGACTGGAACTAGCACAGATACGCAGTATTTT	CASSLPTGTSTDTQYF
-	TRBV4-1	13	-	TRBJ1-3	TGCGCCAGCAGCCCGACAGGAAGAAACACCATATATTTT	CASSPTGRNTIYF
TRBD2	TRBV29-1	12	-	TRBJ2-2	TGCAGCGTCGGGAGGGTTACCGGGGAGCTGTTTTTT	CSVGRVTGELFF
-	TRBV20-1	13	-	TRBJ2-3	TGCAGTGCTAGTCCCGGGGGCACAGATACGCAGTATTTT	CSASPGGTDTQYF
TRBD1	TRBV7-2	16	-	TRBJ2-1	TGTGCCAGCAGCTTACAGGGGGCAGGCTCCTACAATGAGCAGTTCTTC	CASSLQGAGSYNEQFF
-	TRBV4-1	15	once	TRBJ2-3	TGCGCCAGCAGCCAAGTGCCGGGGAGCACAGATACGCAGTATTTT	CASSQVPGSTDTQYF
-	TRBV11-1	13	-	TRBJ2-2	TGTGCCAGCAGCTTATGGGGCCCCGGGGAGCTGTTTTTT	CASSLWGPGELFF
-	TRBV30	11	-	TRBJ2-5	TGTGCCTGGAGTACCGGAGAGGCCCAGTACTTC	CAWSTGEAQYF
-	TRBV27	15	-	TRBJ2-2	TGTGCCAGCAGTTTCCAGACAGGGAACACCGGGGAGCTGTTTTTT	CASSFQTGNTGELFF
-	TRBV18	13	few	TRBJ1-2	TGTGCCAGCTCACCCGGGGGGGTCGATGGCTACACCTTC	CASSPGGVDGYTF
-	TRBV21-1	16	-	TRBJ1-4	TGTGCCAGCAGCAAAGTCCGGACAGGGAAAAATGAAAAACTGTTTTTT	CASSKVRTGKNEKLFF
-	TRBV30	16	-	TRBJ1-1	TGTGCCTGGAGAAGAGCGACAGCCGACAGTCGGACTGAAGCTTTCTTT	CAWRRATADSRTEAFF
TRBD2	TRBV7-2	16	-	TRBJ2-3	TGTGCCAGCAGGAGGACTAGCGGGGGGGCCGGAGATACGCAGTATTTT	CASRRTSGGAGDTQYF
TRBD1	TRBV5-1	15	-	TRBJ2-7	TGCGCCAGCAGCGTGGACAGGCCGAGCTCCTACGAGCAGTACTTC	CASSVDRPSSYEQYF
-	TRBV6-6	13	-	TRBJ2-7	TGTGCCAGCAGTTACTATGACAGTTACGAGCAGTACTTC	CASSYYDSYEQYF
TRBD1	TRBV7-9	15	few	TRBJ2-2	TGTGCCAGCAGCTTAGAAGGGGGCGCAACCGGGGAGCTGTTTTTT	CASSLEGGATGELFF
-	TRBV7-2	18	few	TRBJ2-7	TGTGCCAGCAGCCCGACTTTTATGACGGGACTCACGGACTACGAGCAGTACTTC	CASSPTFMTGLTDYEQYF
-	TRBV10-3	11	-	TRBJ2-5	TGTGCCATCAGTGAAGACACCGCCCAGTACTTC	CAISEDTAQYF
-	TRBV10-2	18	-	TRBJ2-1	TGCGCCAGCGAAGGAAGTTTGAGCAGTTCTAGCTCCTACAATGAGCAGTTCTTC	CASEGSLSSSSSYNEQFF
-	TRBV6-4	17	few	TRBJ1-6	TGTGCCAGCAGTGACTCGAGTACTTGGGACTCCTCTTCACCCCTCCACTTT	CASSDSSTWDSSSPLHF